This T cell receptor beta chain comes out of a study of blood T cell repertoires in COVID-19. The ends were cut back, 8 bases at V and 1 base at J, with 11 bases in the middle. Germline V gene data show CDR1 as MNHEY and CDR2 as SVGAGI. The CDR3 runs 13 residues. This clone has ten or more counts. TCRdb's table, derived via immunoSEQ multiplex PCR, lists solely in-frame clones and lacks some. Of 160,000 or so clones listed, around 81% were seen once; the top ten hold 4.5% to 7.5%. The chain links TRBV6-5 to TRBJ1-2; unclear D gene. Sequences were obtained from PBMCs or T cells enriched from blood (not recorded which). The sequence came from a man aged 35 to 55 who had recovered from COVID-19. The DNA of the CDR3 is TGTGCCAGCCGCAGTACTATTAACTATGGCTACACCTTC. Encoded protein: CASRSTINYGYTF.